The next 17 T cell receptor beta chains were all read from a single sample in a study of shared clonotypes between healthy human individuals. The method was immunoSEQ multiplex PCR; TCRdb's version includes in-frame clones alone and lacks a portion of them. The table shows about 1.5 million clones, with 95% to 99% occurring only once. Material: naive CD4+ T cells sorted from blood. Indicated subset: CD45RA+ positively selected. Source of these receptors: a man between 25 and 39 years old in good health.

A remark on this clone: Other DNA sequences within the sample encode an identical CDR3. The chain employs TRBV5-1 and TRBJ2-5; D unclear. V lost 5 bases and J 2 bases, leaving 7 bases between the germline ends. CDR3 length: 12 residues. Germline CDR1 SGHRS, CDR2 YFSETQ. The CDR3: CASSRQQETQYF. For the CDR3, the DNA is TGCGCCAGCAGTAGGCAGCAAGAGACCCAGTACTTC. Variable domain in full (rest from reference TRBV5-1 and TRBJ2-5): KAGVTQTPRYLIKTRGQQVTLSCSPISGHRSVSWYQQTPGQGLQFLFEYFSETQRNKGNFPGRFSGRQFSNSRSEMNVSTLELGDSALYLCASSRQQETQYFGPGTRLLVL.

This clone was detected once. The chain couples TRBV7-2 to TRBJ2-3; 9 bases fit TRBD1. This CDR3 is 15 amino acids long. The germline CDR1 and CDR2 sequences are SGHTA and FQGNSA. V shed 6 bases, J shed 6 bases, and the junction held 10 bases outside the gene matches. Written as DNA, the CDR3 is TGTGCCAGCAGAACCGACAGGGGGGCACACGATACGCAGTATTTT. This sequence encodes CASRTDRGAHDTQYF.

The gene calls are TRBV27 and TRBJ2-3; 8 nucleotides line up with TRBD2. V lost 6 bases, J lost 6 bases, and 14 bases stayed unmatched. Germline lookup yields CDR1 MNHEY and CDR2 SMNVEV (reference sequence). CDR3 length equals 16 residues. CDR3 sequence (DNA): TGTGCCAGCAGCCCTGGCGCGGGAGGAAGTAAGGATACGCAGTATTTT. This encodes CASSPGAGGSKDTQYF.

The chain combines TRBV5-5 with TRBJ2-2, with a weak D call TRBD2 (5 bases). The CDR3 is 15 amino acids. V lost 3 bases and J lost 0, with 9 bases in between. CDR1 and CDR2 from the germline V gene are SGHKS and YYEKEE (reference sequence). The CDR3 region is CASSSAAANTGELFF. The CDR3 DNA reads as TGTGCCAGCAGCTCAGCGGCAGCGAACACCGGGGAGCTGTTTTTT.

The chain recombines TRBV11-2 with TRBJ1-5; D might be TRBD1 (6 bases). Germline values: CDR1 SGHAT, CDR2 FQNNGV. The CDR3 spans 16 residues. Trimming shortened V by 2 bases and J by 5 bases, and 16 bases separated the two germline ends. DNA for the CDR3: TGTGCCAGCAGCTTACCTAGGGGGGGTTTGGATCAGCCCCAGCATTTT. Protein: CASSLPRGGLDQPQHF.

With respect to this clone: The junction does not match germline at one end; this may be a read error. The chain recombines TRBV7-7 with TRBJ2-5; tentative D call: TRBD2 (6 bases). Germline loops: CDR1 SSHAT, CDR2 FNYEAQ (reference sequence). The CDR3 runs to 13 residues. The chain's CDR3 is CASSVRGGETQYF. The CDR3 bases are TGTGCTAGCAGCGTGAGGGGAGGAGAGACCCAGTACTTC. The variable domain in full, completed from reference TRBV7-7 and TRBJ2-5, reads GAGVSQSPRYKVTKRGQDVTLRCDPISSHATLYWYQQALGQGPEFLTYFNYEAQPDKSGLPSDRFSAERPEGSISTLTIQRTEQRDSAMYRCASSVRGGETQYFGPGTRLLVL.

The V gene is TRBV11-3, the J gene TRBJ1-1; no definite D call. Germline values: CDR1 SGHNT, CDR2 YENEEA. The CDR3 runs to 14 residues. V dropped 2 bases and J dropped 3 bases, with 10 bases sitting between them. The CDR3 loop reads CASSLLPGDTEAFF. The CDR3 nucleotides are TGTGCCAGCAGCTTACTACCTGGGGACACTGAAGCTTTCTTT.

The chain carries TRBV5-1 and TRBJ2-7, with D tentatively TRBD2 (5 bases). V lost 1 base and J lost 0, with 14 bases in between. CDR3 length equals 16 residues. The V gene's germline CDR1 is SGHRS and CDR2 YFSETQ. The CDR3 nucleotides are TGCGCCAGCAGCTTGATGGCTAGCACTGACTCCTACGAGCAGTACTTC. This codes for CASSLMASTDSYEQYF.

Comments on this clone: The same CDR3 arises from other DNA sequences in this sample as well. The chain combines TRBV5-1 with TRBJ2-3; 7 nucleotides line up with TRBD2. The germline gives CDR1 SGHRS, CDR2 YFSETQ. J gave up 3 bases and V 0 bases, and 4 bases lay outside the gene matches. This CDR3 contains 15 residues. As DNA, the CDR3 is TGCGCCAGCAGCTTGGGCGGGAGCGGTACAGATACGCAGTATTTT. Protein product: CASSLGGSGTDTQYF.

This clone has a single count. The chain uses TRBV28 and TRBJ1-2; 7 nucleotides line up with TRBD1. Losses at the gene ends were 5 bases for V and 2 bases for J; bases not matched to a gene: 5. The CDR3 extends over 14 amino acids. Per the germline V gene, CDR1 is MDHEN and CDR2 is SYDVKM. The CDR3 nucleotides read TGTGCCAGCAGTCTGCCGGGACAGAACTATGGCTACACCTTC. This encodes CASSLPGQNYGYTF.

The chain is built from TRBV6-5 and TRBJ2-5; either TRBD1 or TRBD2 may supply D (6 bases each). The germline V gene encodes CDR1 MNHEY and CDR2 SVGAGI. The V end was cut by 2 bases, the J end by 5 bases, with 12 bases between. The CDR3 is 14 amino acids. The CDR3 protein is CASSYVQGRETQYF. The CDR3 nucleotides are TGTGCCAGCAGTTACGTGCAGGGGAGGGAGACCCAGTACTTC.

The chain uses TRBV14 and TRBJ2-2, with TRBD2 matching 7 bases. This CDR3 has 15 amino acids. J lost 5 bases, V lost 4 bases, and 7 bases had no gene match. Germline V gene data show CDR1 as SGHDN and CDR2 as FVKESK. CDR3 residues: CASSLVGGSTGELFF. The CDR3 DNA follows: TGTGCCAGCAGCCTGGTAGGCGGGAGTACCGGGGAGCTGTTTTTT.

The J gene is TRBJ2-3, the V gene TRBV18, with a possible D match to TRBD1 (6 bases). V shed 5 bases and J shed 3 bases, with 12 bases lying between them. This CDR3 has 14 residues. The germline CDR1 and CDR2 sequences are KGHSH and LQKENI. CDR3 in DNA: TGTGCCAGCTCAGCGCGGACAGTTACAGATACGCAGTATTTT. Its translation: CASSARTVTDTQYF.

This chain links TRBV7-2 with TRBJ2-7; 8 bases fit TRBD2. This CDR3 comprises 16 residues. V lost 1 base to trimming and J lost 1 base; unmatched junction nucleotides: 6. CDR1 SGHTA and CDR2 FQGNSA come from the germline V gene. DNA for the CDR3: TGTGCCAGCAGCTTAGTAGTCGGGAGGGCGTCCTACGAGCAGTACTTC. Protein: CASSLVVGRASYEQYF. The variable domain in full, completed from reference TRBV7-2 and TRBJ2-7, reads GAGVSQSPSNKVTEKGKDVELRCDPISGHTALYWYRQSLGQGLEFLIYFQGNSAPDKSGLPSDRFSAERTGGSVSTLTIQRTQQEDSAVYLCASSLVVGRASYEQYFGPGTRLTVT.

About this clone itself: At one end, the junction sequence differs from germline, possibly due to a read error. The chain joins TRBV2 to TRBJ2-7, with D hard to call. The germline CDR1 and CDR2 sequences are SNHLY and FYNNEI. The CDR3 is made up of 11 amino acids. CDR3 loop: CASSENWYGHF. The CDR3 DNA follows: TGTGCCAGCAGTGAAAACTGGTATGGTCACTTC.

The J gene is TRBJ2-2, the V gene TRBV2, with TRBD2 matching over 9 bases. CDR3 length equals 15 residues. V lost 4 bases and J lost 1; bases outside the gene matches: 1. Per the germline V gene, CDR1 is SNHLY and CDR2 is FYNNEI. The CDR3: CASSGAGGNTGELFF. The CDR3 DNA reads as TGTGCCAGCAGTGGAGCGGGAGGGAACACCGGGGAGCTGTTTTTT. The whole variable domain, filled in from reference TRBV2 and TRBJ2-2, reads EPEVTQTPSHQVTQMGQEVILRCVPISNHLYFYWYRQILGQKVEFLVSFYNNEISEKSEIFDDQFSVERPDGSNFTLKIRSTKLEDSAMYFCASSGAGGNTGELFFGEGSRLTVL.

The table lists this clone with a count of one. The V call is TRBV11-2, the J call TRBJ2-2; no reliable D call. CDR1 is SGHAT, CDR2 FQNNGV, per germline. The CDR3 has 16 amino acids. With 4 bases removed from V and 5 bases from J, the gap between germline ends came to 17 bases. The chain's CDR3 is CASSSGIAIRTGELFF. The CDR3 DNA reads TGTGCCAGCAGCTCTGGGATTGCGATCCGGACCGGGGAGCTGTTTTTT.